A selection of T cell receptor beta chains follows, all from one sample in a study of neurological immune-mediated disorders. MiXCR was run by TCRdb on the 5' RACE reads, yielding one entry per CDR3 protein. The sample shows more than 100,000 distinct CDR3 sequences, more than 10% of them seen only once. Sequencing was performed on PBMCs. The receptors derive from a female donor with HTLV-1-associated myelopathy (HAM/TSP). CDR3s include the opening cysteine and the closing phenylalanine or tryptophan. A D gene is named only where the DNA matches it firmly. Clone size is shown for a subset of rows, as once, few, many or a class of expanded clone.

J | V | D | size | CDR3 | DNA
TRBJ2-7 | TRBV5-1 | TRBD1 | many | CASSLGQGAVEQYF | TGCGCCAGCAGCTTGGGACAGGGGGCGGTCGAGCAGTACTTC
TRBJ1-1 | TRBV18 | . | many | CASSPETGLNTEAFF | TGTGCCAGCTCACCTGAGACCGGGCTGAACACTGAAGCTTTCTTT
TRBJ2-7 | TRBV5-1 | . | many | CASGYQGGLEQYF | TGCGCCAGCGGCTATCAAGGAGGGCTGGAGCAGTACTTC
TRBJ2-3 | TRBV15 | TRBD2 | few | CATSRRTSSTDTQYF | TGTGCCACCAGCAGAAGGACTAGTAGCACAGATACGCAGTATTTT
TRBJ2-2 | TRBV7-2 | . | many | CASQLLGTGELFF | TGTGCCAGCCAGCTGTTGGGAACCGGGGAGCTGTTTTTT
TRBJ2-3 | TRBV5-1 | TRBD2 | many | CASSSERGSDTQYF | TGCGCCAGCAGCTCTGAGCGGGGATCAGATACGCAGTATTTT
TRBJ2-7 | TRBV10-3 | . | many | CAISESPSGRAYEQYF | TGTGCCATCAGTGAGTCCCCTTCGGGCAGGGCCTACGAGCAGTACTTC
TRBJ2-1 | TRBV10-3 | TRBD2 | many | CAISLPRAGGDNEQFF | TGTGCCATCAGTCTGCCCCGAGCGGGGGGCGACAATGAGCAGTTCTTC
TRBJ2-2 | TRBV12-3/TRBV12-4 | TRBD1 | many | CASSPLQGPGELFF | TGTGCCAGCAGTCCGTTACAGGGGCCCGGGGAGCTGTTTTTT
TRBJ2-1 | TRBV9 | . | many | CASSVVGNNEQFF | TGTGCCAGCAGCGTAGTGGGGAACAATGAGCAGTTCTTC
TRBJ1-1 | TRBV10-3 | . | . | CAISSWGMLNTEAFF | TGTGCCATCAGCTCGTGGGGGATGTTGAACACTGAAGCTTTCTTT
TRBJ1-2 | TRBV14 | TRBD1 | many | CASSRRQGADYGYTF | TGTGCCAGCAGCAGACGACAGGGGGCTGACTATGGCTACACCTTC
TRBJ2-2 | TRBV12-3/TRBV12-4 | . | . | CASSLKGVGTGDLFF | TGTGCCAGCAGTTTGAAAGGTGTGGGCACCGGGGACCTGTTTTTT
TRBJ2-6 | TRBV20-1 | TRBD1 | many | CSASARDRALPGANVLTF | TGCAGTGCTAGTGCGAGGGACAGGGCTTTGCCTGGGGCCAACGTCCTGACTTTC
TRBJ2-7 | TRBV20-1 | TRBD2 | many | CSARDTRGGPYEQYF | TGCAGTGCTAGAGATACCCGGGGGGGCCCCTACGAGCAGTACTTC
TRBJ1-2 | TRBV5-8 | . | many | CASSPTGGYGYTF | TGTGCCAGCAGCCCGACCGGCGGGTATGGCTACACCTTC
TRBJ2-1 | TRBV5-1 | . | many | CASSTKLSGVSYNEQFF | TGCGCCAGCAGCACTAAACTTTCAGGGGTCTCCTACAATGAGCAGTTCTTC
TRBJ2-7 | TRBV7-2 | TRBD1 | many | CASSPDRGYEQYF | TGTGCCAGCAGCCCGGACAGGGGCTACGAGCAGTACTTC
TRBJ2-1 | TRBV20-1 | TRBD2 | many | CSASIEAGAYNEQFF | TGCAGTGCTAGTATAGAAGCGGGGGCCTACAATGAGCAGTTCTTC
TRBJ1-4 | TRBV20-1 | TRBD1 | . | CSARNPQGAMGKLFF | TGCAGTGCGAGAAACCCACAGGGGGCAATGGGGAAACTGTTTTTT
TRBJ2-7 | TRBV7-2 | . | many | CASSIQGADPYEQYF | TGTGCCAGCAGCATCCAAGGGGCCGATCCCTACGAGCAGTACTTC
TRBJ2-5 | TRBV7-2 | . | many | CASSPPPRGGAFQETQYF | TGTGCCAGCAGCCCGCCCCCTCGGGGCGGGGCATTCCAAGAGACCCAGTACTTC
TRBJ2-3 | TRBV20-1 | TRBD2 | many | CSARRRGGTDTQYF | TGCAGTGCTAGAAGACGGGGGGGCACAGATACGCAGTATTTT
TRBJ2-7 | TRBV5-5 | . | many | CASSFWVSSYEQYF | TGTGCCAGCAGTTTTTGGGTGAGCTCCTACGAGCAGTACTTC
TRBJ2-1 | TRBV20-1 | . | many | CSAQSEGSPYNEQFF | TGCAGTGCTCAATCCGAGGGTAGTCCGTACAATGAGCAGTTCTTC
TRBJ2-1 | TRBV10-3 | . | many | CAISGRYNEQFF | TGTGCCATCAGTGGACGCTACAATGAGCAGTTCTTC
TRBJ2-7 | TRBV5-1 | TRBD2 | many | CASSTTPGGGYEQYF | TGCGCCAGCAGCACCACACCGGGAGGGGGCTACGAGCAGTACTTC
TRBJ2-3 | TRBV7-9 | TRBD2 | many | CASSPRTSSYPRGTDTQYF | TGTGCCAGCAGCCCGCGGACTAGCAGCTACCCAAGAGGGACAGATACGCAGTATTTT
TRBJ2-7 | TRBV20-1 | . | many | CSATLWGRYEQYF | TGCAGTGCCACCCTCTGGGGTAGGTACGAGCAGTACTTC
TRBJ2-3 | TRBV20-1 | . | many | CSARLTSTDTQYF | TGCAGTGCTCGTCTGACTAGCACAGATACGCAGTATTTT
TRBJ2-7 | TRBV28 | . | few | CASSSTVYEQYF | TGTGCCAGCAGTTCGACAGTCTACGAGCAGTACTTC
TRBJ2-3 | TRBV5-1 | . | many | CASRIDGSSTDTQYF | TGCGCCAGCAGGATTGACGGTTCTAGCACAGATACGCAGTATTTT
TRBJ2-2 | TRBV6-5 | . | many | CASSYLLRGGGELFF | TGTGCCAGCAGTTACCTCCTGAGGGGTGGCGGGGAGCTGTTTTTT
TRBJ2-3 | TRBV18 | TRBD2 | few | CASSPGTSGASTDTQYF | TGTGCCAGCTCACCCGGGACTAGCGGGGCTAGCACAGATACGCAGTATTTT
TRBJ1-2 | TRBV12-3/TRBV12-4 | TRBD1 | many | CASSQKGTGVVLSGYTF | TGTGCCAGCAGCCAAAAGGGGACAGGGGTGGTCTTGAGTGGCTACACCTTC
TRBJ2-2 | TRBV11-2 | TRBD2 | many | CASSFPSGGPANTGELFF | TGTGCCAGCAGCTTTCCTAGCGGGGGACCCGCGAACACCGGGGAGCTGTTTTTT
TRBJ2-1 | TRBV10-3 | TRBD2 | . | CAIGETSVKEQFF | TGTGCCATCGGCGAGACTAGCGTAAAGGAGCAGTTCTTC
TRBJ2-5 | TRBV25-1 | TRBD2 | . | CASSELAGEETQYF | TGTGCCAGCAGTGAACTAGCGGGAGAAGAGACCCAGTACTTC
TRBJ2-1 | TRBV3-1 | . | many | CASSEWRGDRNEQFF | TGTGCCAGCAGCGAATGGAGAGGGGATAGGAATGAGCAGTTCTTC
TRBJ1-6 | TRBV7-2 | . | many | CASSLDVSPLHF | TGTGCCAGCAGCTTAGATGTCTCACCCCTCCACTTT
TRBJ2-7 | TRBV7-9 | TRBD1 | many | CASSLERQGAGEQYF | TGTGCCAGCAGCTTAGAGAGGCAGGGGGCGGGTGAGCAGTACTTC
TRBJ1-3 | TRBV7-9 | . | many | CASSLQGPFGNTIYF | TGTGCCAGCAGCTTACAGGGTCCCTTCGGAAACACCATATATTTT
TRBJ2-7 | TRBV24-1 | TRBD2 | many | CATSTGTSGNYEQYF | TGTGCCACCAGTACAGGGACTAGCGGGAACTACGAGCAGTACTTC
TRBJ2-3 | TRBV6-5 | TRBD2 | . | CASRDTAGGDDTQYF | TGTGCCAGCAGGGATACAGCGGGGGGAGATGATACGCAGTATTTT
TRBJ2-5 | TRBV7-2 | . | many | CASSLVGGAGETQYF | TGTGCCAGCAGCTTAGTTGGAGGGGCTGGCGAGACCCAGTACTTC
TRBJ2-2 | TRBV12-3/TRBV12-4 | . | many | CASSLYYVGQRNRELFF | TGTGCCAGCAGTTTATATTATGTGGGCCAGCGGAATCGGGAGCTGTTTTTT